Following are 14 T cell receptor beta chains from one sample sequenced in a study of PD-L1 blockade in urothelial cancer. Documented time point: peripheral blood 6 weeks after treatment start. Repertoires were generated with immunoSEQ multiplex PCR, while TCRdb's copy carries only in-frame clones and drops some. The sample holds 90,000 to 130,000 clones, 85% to 95% seen once. Material: PBMCs, obtained around atezolizumab (anti-PD-L1) treatment. All receptors come from a man aged 55 to 70 with urothelial cancer.

V is TRBV6-5 and J is TRBJ1-3, with 9 bases lining up with TRBD1. This CDR3 is 14 amino acids long. V trimming: 5 bases; J trimming: 3 bases; junction bases outside the gene matches: 2. Germline CDR1 reads MNHEY; CDR2 reads SVGAGI. The CDR3 loop is CASSRDRVGNTIYF. The DNA for the CDR3 is TGTGCCAGCAGTCGGGACAGGGTTGGAAACACCATATATTTT.

The chain combines TRBV7-3 with TRBJ2-1; no clear D gene. The V end was cut by 4 bases, the J end by 0 bases, with 10 bases between. CDR3 length: 15 residues. CDR1 is SGHTA, CDR2 FQGTGA, per germline. CDR3: CASSSGLVSYNEQFF. The CDR3 coding sequence is TGTGCCAGCAGCTCCGGCCTAGTCTCCTACAATGAGCAGTTCTTC.

The count of this clone is one. The chain recombines TRBV5-1 with TRBJ2-1; maybe TRBD2 (5 bases). The length of the CDR3 is 15 residues. The V gene's germline CDR1 is SGHRS and CDR2 YFSETQ. V was cut by 1 base and J by 6 bases, with 14 bases left in between. The chain's CDR3 is CASSLLSSSPNEQFF. In nucleotides, the CDR3 is TGCGCCAGCAGCTTGCTTTCTAGCTCCCCCAATGAGCAGTTCTTC.

The J gene is TRBJ2-5, the V gene TRBV12-5; possibly TRBD1 for D (5 bases). The germline gives CDR1 LGHNT, CDR2 FRNRAP. The germline V and J ends were trimmed by 1 base and 2 bases, with 8 bases remaining between them. The CDR3 runs to 14 residues. CDR3 coding DNA: TGTGCTAGTGGTTTGGGGGGCGGTCAAGAGACCCAGTACTTC. Amino acids: CASGLGGGQETQYF.

V gene TRBV7-2 combines with J gene TRBJ2-2; 11 bases are a match to TRBD2. The germline gives CDR1 SGHTA, CDR2 FQGNSA. The trim removed 5 bases at V and 4 bases at J, leaving 6 bases unmatched. The CDR3 loop spans 16 amino acids. The CDR3 bases are TGTGCCAGCAGCCAAACTAGCGGGAGTGTCACCGGGGAGCTGTTTTTT. Translation: CASSQTSGSVTGELFF.

This clone was counted a single time. The rearrangement uses TRBV6-4 and TRBJ2-5; the match to TRBD2 covers 13 bases. Trimming took 10 bases from V and 0 from J; bases not matched to a gene: 14. This CDR3 comprises 18 residues. Germline CDR1 and CDR2: MRHNA and SNTAGT. The CDR3 region has the DNA TGTGCCAACTACCCGACTAGCGGGGGGCCAAAGTACCAAGAGACCCAGTACTTC. Translated, it gives CANYPTSGGPKYQETQYF.

The rearrangement links TRBV7-9 to TRBJ1-4; D may be TRBD1 (5 bases). Germline V lookup: CDR1 SEHNR, CDR2 FQNEAQ (reference sequence). V dropped 7 bases and J dropped 4 bases, with 10 bases sitting between them. The CDR3 sequence is 13 residues long. The CDR3: CASITGDNEKLFF. The CDR3 nucleotides read TGTGCCAGCATCACGGGGGATAATGAAAAACTGTTTTTT. Drawing the rest from reference TRBV7-9 and TRBJ1-4, the complete variable domain is DTGVSQNPRHKITKRGQNVTFRCDPISEHNRLYWYRQTLGQGPEFLTYFQNEAQLEKSRLLSDRFSAERPKGSFSTLEIQRTEQGDSAMYLCASITGDNEKLFFGSGTQLSVL.

The chain recombines TRBV7-2 with TRBJ2-3; D not certain. CDR3 length: 13 residues. Germline assignment: CDR1 SGHTA and CDR2 FQGNSA. Trimming left V 2 bases short and J 2 bases short, with 5 bases between. The CDR3 reads CASSLPNTDTQYF. The CDR3 DNA follows: TGTGCCAGCAGCTTACCAAACACAGATACGCAGTATTTT.

The chain recombines TRBV18 with TRBJ1-4; D is perhaps TRBD1 (6 bases). This CDR3 contains 15 residues. Germline-derived CDR1 and CDR2 are KGHSH and LQKENI. V lost 6 bases to trimming and J lost 11 bases, with 22 bases between them. The CDR3 nucleotides are TGTGCCAGCTCGCCCGATAACAGGCCCCAGGGGAAACTGTTTTTT. Protein sequence: CASSPDNRPQGKLFF.

V usage is TRBV2 and J usage is TRBJ2-7; weak D call: TRBD1 (6 bases). Trimming took off 8 bases at V and 6 bases at J, with 20 bases between the two ends. The CDR3 loop spans 14 amino acids. Germline V CDR1 and CDR2: SNHLY, FYNNEI. The CDR3 loop is CASGSQGALGEQYF. CDR3 sequence (DNA): TGTGCCAGCGGATCACAGGGCGCACTGGGCGAGCAGTACTTC.

The rearrangement links TRBV2 to TRBJ2-2; TRBD1 is a possible D gene (7 bases). CDR3 size: 17 residues. Germline V gene sequence: CDR1 SNHLY, CDR2 FYNNEI. Trimming cost V 8 bases and J 5 bases, with 24 bases left between them. CDR3 sequence reads: CASGRLSGHRGTGELFF. The CDR3 DNA sequence: TGTGCCAGCGGGAGGTTGTCGGGACACAGGGGTACCGGGGAGCTGTTTTTT.

The chain links TRBV6-1 to TRBJ2-6; 7 bases fit TRBD1. Looked up from germline, CDR1 is MNHNS and CDR2 is SASEGT. This CDR3 region has 15 residues. V lost 6 bases to trimming and J lost 4 bases; unmatched junction nucleotides: 6. The CDR3: CASRKTGSGANVLTF. For the CDR3, the DNA is TGTGCCAGCAGAAAGACAGGGTCAGGGGCCAACGTCCTGACTTTC.

The chain joins TRBV7-9 to TRBJ2-1; 15 nucleotides agree with TRBD2. Germline V CDR1 and CDR2: SEHNR, FQNEAQ (reference sequence). This CDR3 has 15 amino acids. Trimming at V came to 5 bases and at J to 12 bases, leaving 8 bases not matched to a gene. CDR3 loop: CASSPGTSGGQPQFF. DNA for the CDR3: TGTGCCAGCAGCCCAGGGACTAGCGGGGGGCAACCGCAGTTCTTC.

The V and J genes are TRBV10-1 and TRBJ1-1; D is ambiguous. This CDR3 comprises 14 residues. Germline V gene lookup returns CDR1 WNHNN and CDR2 SYGVQD (reference sequence). Deletions cut 5 bases from V and 3 bases from J, with 13 bases between. Here the CDR3 reads CASSPGKGYTEAFF. CDR3 DNA: TGCGCCAGCAGTCCGGGAAAAGGGTACACTGAAGCTTTCTTT.